The entry below describes one T cell receptor beta chain. Across 24 US areas, participants ranged in age from 18 to 89 years. V was clipped by 8 bases and J by 1 base; unmatched bases: 5. CDR1 and CDR2 from the germline V gene are LNHDA and SQIVND (reference sequence). CDR3 size: 15 residues. The authors' processing: Reference gene primer amplification gave nucleated cell count estimates. The repertoire was sequenced with immunoSEQ multiplex PCR; TCRdb's copy has only in-frame clones and lacks some. That table is the source of V, J and clone size, and D and trimming were worked out from the DNA. Of roughly 250,000 clones in the sample, about 91% were seen once. This record comes from a study of blood T cell repertoires in COVID-19. Study-level information: The United States, Italy and Spain were the sources of the acute and convalescent COVID-19 samples.

Source material: PBMCs or T cells enriched from blood (not recorded which). The sequence was obtained from a woman in her 40s with acute COVID-19. The chain has TRBV19 and TRBJ2-1, with 10 bases fitting TRBD2. The CDR3 DNA follows: TGTGCCAGTTGGAGCGGGAGGGATTCCTACAATGAGCAGTTCTTC. It yields the protein CASWSGRDSYNEQFF.